Below are 29 T cell receptor beta chains sequenced from a single sample in a study of Graves' ophthalmopathy and Graves' hyperthyroidism. From RNA, the CDR3 regions of TCR beta chains were amplified and sequenced. Amplification began with first-round RT-PCR using HTBI primers, then second-round multiplex PCR was performed. A single record per CDR3 protein comes from TCRdb applying MiXCR to the multiplex PCR reads. The repertoire holds roughly 350,000 distinct CDR3 sequences, with about a sixth as singletons. Sequenced: peripheral blood. These receptors were obtained from an adult woman with stable Graves' hyperthyroidism.

This clonotype was detected many times. The V gene is TRBV4-1, the J gene TRBJ1-5, with 7 nucleotides matching TRBD1. There are 17 residues in the CDR3. Looked up from germline, CDR1 is MGHRA and CDR2 is YSYEKL. V trimming: 0 bases; J trimming: 5 bases; junction bases outside the gene matches: 10. CDR3 residues: CASSQEAGPGGYQPQHF. In nucleotides, the CDR3 is TGCGCCAGCAGCCAAGAGGCTGGGCCAGGGGGTTATCAGCCCCAGCATTTT.

This clonotype was picked up many times. The genes are TRBV29-1 and TRBJ2-2, with TRBD2 matching 13 bases. Trimming removed 4 bases from V and 3 bases from J; junction bases left unmatched: 5. The CDR3 totals 16 residues. Germline V gene lookup returns CDR1 SQVTM and CDR2 ANQGSEA. The CDR3 DNA reads as TGCAGCGTTGTACTAGCGGGAGGGCCGGACACCGGGGAGCTGTTTTTT. The encoded protein is CSVVLAGGPDTGELFF.

There are many counts of this clonotype. The V and J genes are TRBV19 and TRBJ1-1, with D perhaps matching TRBD1 (5 bases). The V end was cut by 6 bases, the J end by 10 bases, with 18 bases between. This CDR3 is built from 13 residues. CDR1 is LNHDA and CDR2 is SQIVND in the germline V gene (reference sequence). CDR3 in DNA: TGTGCCAGTAGGCCCTCCGGGGGTTTCCGAGCTTTCTTT. Protein sequence: CASRPSGGFRAFF.

Details on this clonotype: Being one base from a much bigger clone, this may be a read error. The CDR3 spells CASSSPGGPMNTEACF. Written as DNA, the CDR3 is TGTGCCAGCAGTTCCCCGGGGGGACCCATGAACACTGAAGCTTGCTTT. The rearrangement uses TRBV28 and TRBJ1-1; D is perhaps TRBD1 (5 bases). Germline CDR1 and CDR2: MDHEN and SYDVKM. The CDR3 contains 16 residues.

The rearrangement uses TRBV28 and TRBJ1-6; D is unresolved. Per the germline V gene, CDR1 is MDHEN and CDR2 is SYDVKM. The CDR3 has 14 amino acids. Between the trimmed V and J ends, which lost 4 bases and 6 bases, there was a span of 10 bases. CDR3 sequence (DNA): TGTGCCAGCAGTTCCGGGTTTATTAATTCACCCCTCCACTTT. Translation: CASSSGFINSPLHF. The variable domain in full, with the rest retrieved from reference TRBV28 and TRBJ1-6, is DVKVTQSSRYLVKRTGEKVFLECVQDMDHENMFWYRQDPGLGLRLIYFSYDVKMKEKGDIPEGYSVSREKKERFSLILESASTNQTSMYLCASSSGFINSPLHFGNGTRLTVT.

This clonotype occurred many times. CDR3 nucleotides: TGTGCCAGCAGCCACTCCCGGGCCAGGGGGACCCAGTACTTC. Translated: CASSHSRARGTQYF. The chain joins TRBV7-9 to TRBJ2-5; TRBD1 might be the D (6 bases). The CDR3 has 14 residues. The germline CDR1 and CDR2 sequences are SEHNR and FQNEAQ (reference sequence). With 5 bases removed from V and 7 bases from J, the gap between germline ends came to 17 bases.

The chain joins TRBV11-1 to TRBJ1-3; 8 bases fit TRBD1. V trimming: 2 bases; J trimming: 4 bases; junction bases outside the gene matches: 7. The germline gives CDR1 SGHAT, CDR2 FQDESV (reference sequence). The CDR3 runs to 16 residues. The CDR3 DNA reads as TGTGCCAGCAGCTTACTCCAGACAGGGGCGGGAAACACCATATATTTT. It specifies CASSLLQTGAGNTIYF. Full variable domain (rest looked up from reference TRBV11-1 and TRBJ1-3): EAEVAQSPRYKITEKSQAVAFWCDPISGHATLYWYRQILGQGPELLVQFQDESVVDDSQLPKDRFSAERLKGVDSTLKIQPAELGDSAMYLCASSLLQTGAGNTIYFGEGSWLTVV.

The chain recombines TRBV24-1 with TRBJ2-2; D may be TRBD1 (5 bases). Per the germline V gene, CDR1 is KGHDR and CDR2 is SFDVKD. The CDR3 has 15 amino acids. The V end was cut by 2 bases, the J end by 1 base, with 7 bases between. CDR3 in DNA: TGTGCCACCAGTGATTGGACAAAGAACACCGGGGAGCTGTTTTTT. Translating gives CATSDWTKNTGELFF.

This clonotype was found many times. The chain uses TRBV12-3 or TRBV12-4 and TRBJ1-1, with 8 bases fitting TRBD1. The V and J ends lost 7 bases and 5 bases, in that order; junction bases with no gene match: 12. CDR3 length: 15 amino acids. The DNA of the CDR3 is TGTGCCAGCACCCCTGGGACAGGCGTGGGGACTGAAGCTTTCTTT. The encoded protein is CASTPGTGVGTEAFF.

Worth noting for this clonotype: A read error is possible here, since a much larger clone lies one base away. J is TRBJ2-2 and V is TRBV5-4; D unresolved. Trimming removed 3 bases from V and 4 bases from J, with 10 bases in between. The CDR3 loop spans 14 amino acids. Germline CDR1 SGHNT, CDR2 YYREEE (reference sequence). CDR3 region: CASSSAGFTGELFF. For the CDR3, the DNA is TGTGCCAGCAGCTCGGCCGGGTTCACCGGGGAGCTGTTTTTT.

The sample holds many counts of this clonotype. The V call is TRBV11-1, the J call TRBJ2-7, with TRBD2 matching over 10 bases. The CDR3 loop spans 17 amino acids. Trimming removed 4 bases from V and 0 bases from J; junction bases left unmatched: 9. CDR1 is SGHAT, CDR2 FQDESV, per germline (reference sequence). CDR3 sequence reads: CASSSGLAEISSYEQYF. CDR3 bases: TGTGCCAGCAGCTCAGGACTAGCGGAAATAAGCTCCTACGAGCAGTACTTC.

This clonotype appeared many times. This sequence joins TRBV12-3 or TRBV12-4 and TRBJ1-3; D might be TRBD1 (6 bases). This CDR3 has 13 residues. V lost 6 bases to trimming and J lost 3 bases, with 9 bases between them. The CDR3 protein is CASRGGFGNTIYF. In nucleotides, the CDR3 is TGTGCCAGCAGAGGGGGTTTTGGAAACACCATATATTTT.

This clonotype was picked up many times. The chain has TRBV28 and TRBJ1-5; no firm D call. Germline lookup yields CDR1 MDHEN and CDR2 SYDVKM. V dropped 0 bases and J dropped 7 bases, with 7 bases sitting between them. The CDR3 covers 13 residues. The CDR3 DNA follows: TGTGCCAGCAGTTTATGGTGGGTCCAGCCCCAGCATTTT. Translated, it gives CASSLWWVQPQHF.

This clonotype was recorded many times. The rearrangement joins TRBV30 to TRBJ1-3; the D gene is possibly TRBD1 (5 bases). V lost 1 base to trimming and J lost 1 base, with 8 bases between them. Germline values: CDR1 GTSNPN, CDR2 SVGIG (reference sequence). There are 14 residues in the CDR3. The CDR3 region is CAWSATESGNTIYF. The CDR3 coding sequence is TGTGCCTGGAGTGCGACAGAGTCTGGAAACACCATATATTTT.

The sample holds a few counts of this clonotype. A much larger clone lies a single base off, so this may be a read error. The J gene is TRBJ1-1, the V gene TRBV20-1; the D gene is possibly TRBD1 (6 bases). This CDR3 contains 12 residues. Looked up from germline, CDR1 is DFQATT and CDR2 is SNEGSKA (reference sequence). CDR3 protein: CSAYRENTEACF. CDR3 nucleotides: TGCAGTGCTTACAGGGAAAACACTGAAGCTTGCTTT.

This clonotype was counted ten times or more. The V call is TRBV30, the J call TRBJ1-5, with D perhaps matching TRBD1 (5 bases). The germline gives CDR1 GTSNPN, CDR2 SVGIG (reference sequence). The CDR3 has 13 residues. Trimming took 4 bases from V and 7 from J, leaving 14 bases between them. Here the CDR3 reads CAWNAGWGQPQHF. CDR3 coding DNA: TGTGCCTGGAACGCAGGGTGGGGCCAGCCCCAGCATTTT.

This clonotype was observed at least ten times. The chain links TRBV9 to TRBJ2-7; possibly TRBD1 or TRBD2 for D (5 bases each). In germline, CDR1 is SGDLS, CDR2 YYNGEE. The CDR3 spans 14 residues. Trimming stripped 3 bases from V and 0 bases from J, with 10 bases between. This CDR3 reads CASSGDPSSYEQYF. CDR3 DNA: TGTGCCAGCAGCGGGGACCCCAGCTCCTACGAGCAGTACTTC.

Concerning this clonotype: This may come from a read error, since a much larger clone is one base off. The conserved phenylalanine or tryptophan is not found at the CDR3 terminus, so this likely reflects a read error. The V gene is TRBV30, the J gene TRBJ2-2; 8 bases are shared with TRBD2. Germline trimming cut 4 bases from V and 0 bases from J; bases unmatched to any gene: 4. Germline V gives CDR1 GTSNPN, CDR2 SVGIG (reference sequence). The CDR3 spans 15 residues. The CDR3 region is CAWNLAGANTGELFL. The CDR3 DNA reads TGTGCCTGGAACCTAGCGGGCGCGAACACCGGGGAGCTGTTTCTT.

This clonotype has a count of ten or more. The chain links TRBV5-1 to TRBJ2-7; a weak D match, TRBD2 (6 bases). CDR1 is SGHRS, CDR2 YFSETQ, per germline. The V gene lost 7 bases and the J gene lost 7 bases, with 18 bases spanning the gap. The CDR3 is made up of 13 amino acids. The CDR3 DNA reads TGCGCCAGCGGGAGGACAACCTACGATGAGCAGTACTTC. Protein: CASGRTTYDEQYF.

The table lists this clonotype with many counts. This chain links TRBV27 with TRBJ1-1; D possibly corresponds to TRBD1 (5 bases). The V gene's germline CDR1 is MNHEY and CDR2 SMNVEV (reference sequence). The CDR3 contains 15 residues. Trimming took 2 bases from V and 4 from J, leaving 14 bases between them. In DNA form, the CDR3 reads TGTGCCAGCAGTTTAGCACGGGACCGCCCCACTGAAGCTTTCTTT. It yields the protein CASSLARDRPTEAFF.

This clonotype was seen only a few times. J is TRBJ2-3 and V is TRBV28, with 8 positions matching TRBD2. This CDR3 region has 16 residues. Germline CDR1 is MDHEN and CDR2 is SYDVKM. The ends lost 4 bases at V and 1 base at J; junction bases unmatched: 7. CDR3 in DNA: TGTGCCAGCAGTTCCCCTGGACTAGCCGGCACAGATACGCAGTATTTT. Its translation: CASSSPGLAGTDTQYF.

The table lists this clonotype with many counts. The rearrangement uses TRBV29-1 and TRBJ1-1; D remains unclear. Trimming left V 3 bases short and J 0 bases short, with 11 bases between. Germline V CDR1 and CDR2: SQVTM, ANQGSEA. This CDR3 is 14 amino acids long. For the CDR3, the DNA is TGCAGCGTTGATTCGCCCCCGTTGAACACTGAAGCTTTCTTT. Residues: CSVDSPPLNTEAFF.

At least ten counts were recorded for this clonotype. The chain recombines TRBV27 with TRBJ1-5, with a weak D call TRBD1 (6 bases). CDR3 length: 15 amino acids. Germline values: CDR1 MNHEY, CDR2 SMNVEV (reference sequence). V was shortened by 2 bases and J by 3 bases, with 11 bases between the two germline ends. The DNA of the CDR3 is TGTGCCAGCAGTTTAAGGCAGGGGATCAATCAGCCCCAGCATTTT. It translates to CASSLRQGINQPQHF.

This clonotype came up many times. The chain uses TRBV3-1 and TRBJ2-5, with 12 bases aligning to TRBD2. Trimming cost V 1 base and J 4 bases; bases outside gene matches: 1. The CDR3 contains 15 residues. CDR1 is LGHDT, CDR2 YNNKEL, per germline (reference sequence). CDR3 amino acids: CASSQAGLAGETQYF. CDR3 nucleotides: TGTGCCAGCAGCCAAGCGGGACTAGCGGGAGAGACCCAGTACTTC.

The chain uses TRBV28 and TRBJ2-7; TRBD1 matches at 7 bases. Germline V gives CDR1 MDHEN, CDR2 SYDVKM. The CDR3 totals 14 residues. J lost 2 bases, V lost 5 bases, and 6 bases had no gene match. In nucleotides, the CDR3 is TGTGCCAGCAGTCCCCCGGACAGGCCCTACGAGCAGTACTTC. Protein product: CASSPPDRPYEQYF.

This clonotype has ten or more counts. The J gene is TRBJ1-1, the V gene TRBV27; D call uncertain. Per germline, CDR1 MNHEY and CDR2 SMNVEV (reference sequence). There are 15 residues in the CDR3. The V end was cut by 4 bases, the J end by 5 bases, with 17 bases between. The CDR3 here is CASSSTGPGRTEAFF. CDR3 coding DNA: TGTGCCAGCAGTTCAACCGGGCCTGGGAGGACTGAAGCTTTCTTT.

This clonotype was seen ten or more times. The gene calls are TRBV28 and TRBJ1-3, with TRBD1 matching over 7 bases. The CDR3 sequence is 14 residues long. The ends lost 8 bases at V and 3 bases at J; junction bases unmatched: 7. CDR1 is MDHEN, CDR2 SYDVKM, per germline. The CDR3, as DNA: TGTGCCAGCCTCAGGGGGGGGAATGGAAACACCATATATTTT. Translation: CASLRGGNGNTIYF.

Regarding this clonotype: A much larger clone sits a single nucleotide away, making a read error possible. This rearrangement joins TRBV6-2 or TRBV6-3 to TRBJ2-4, with D unresolved. Germline V gene lookup returns CDR1 MNHEY and CDR2 SVGEGT. The CDR3 contains 13 residues. CDR3: CASSYGGLNIKYF. The CDR3 nucleotides are TGTGCCAGCAGTTACGGCGGTTTAAACATTAAGTACTTC.

This clonotype was picked up many times. The genes are TRBV28 and TRBJ2-5; a possible D gene is TRBD1 (5 bases). Trimming took off 4 bases at V and 5 bases at J, with 20 bases between the two ends. The CDR3 length is 16 residues. CDR1 and CDR2 (germline): MDHEN, SYDVKM. The CDR3 reads CASSSQTAGSRETQYF. The DNA of the CDR3 is TGTGCCAGCAGTTCCCAGACGGCAGGGTCCAGGGAGACCCAGTACTTC.